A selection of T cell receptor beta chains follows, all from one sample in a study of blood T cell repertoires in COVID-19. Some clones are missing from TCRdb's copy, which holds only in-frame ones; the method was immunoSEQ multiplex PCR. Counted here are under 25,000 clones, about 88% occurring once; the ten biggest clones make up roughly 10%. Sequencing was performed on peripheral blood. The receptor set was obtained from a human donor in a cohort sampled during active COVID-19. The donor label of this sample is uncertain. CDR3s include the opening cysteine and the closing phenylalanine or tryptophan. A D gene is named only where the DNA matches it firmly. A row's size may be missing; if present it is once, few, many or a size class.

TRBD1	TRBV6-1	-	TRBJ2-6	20	CASSARSPGQGFAGANVLTF	TGTGCCAGCAGTGCGAGATCACCGGGACAGGGTTTTGCTGGGGCCAACGTCCTGACTTTC
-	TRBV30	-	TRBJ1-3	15	CAWSVGHGSGNTIYF	TGTGCCTGGAGCGTGGGACATGGCTCTGGAAACACCATATATTTT
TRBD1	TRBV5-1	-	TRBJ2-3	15	CASSSGTEITDTQYF	TGCGCCAGCAGCTCCGGGACAGAGATCACAGATACGCAGTATTTT
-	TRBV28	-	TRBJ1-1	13	CASSPGQNTEAFF	TGTGCCAGCAGCCCGGGACAGAACACTGAAGCTTTCTTT
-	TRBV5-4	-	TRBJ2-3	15	CASSGGGVRTDTQYF	TGTGCCAGCAGCGGAGGAGGGGTTCGCACAGATACGCAGTATTTT
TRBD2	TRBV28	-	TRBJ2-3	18	CASEETSGRVRGTDTQYF	TGTGCCAGTGAGGAGACTAGCGGGAGGGTTAGAGGCACAGATACGCAGTATTTT
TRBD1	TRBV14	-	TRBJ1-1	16	CASSQASGQGRSEAFF	TGTGCCAGCAGCCAAGCAAGCGGACAGGGCAGGAGTGAAGCTTTCTTT
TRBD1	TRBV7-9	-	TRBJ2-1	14	CASSSTQGWNEQFF	TGTGCCAGCAGCTCAACACAGGGGTGGAATGAGCAGTTCTTC
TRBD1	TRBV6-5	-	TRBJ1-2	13	CASSLDRVAGYTF	TGTGCCAGCAGTCTGGACAGGGTTGCTGGCTACACCTTC
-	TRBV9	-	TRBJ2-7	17	CASSRQAGTGSLYEQYF	TGTGCCAGCAGCAGACAAGCCGGAACAGGTAGTCTCTACGAGCAGTACTTC
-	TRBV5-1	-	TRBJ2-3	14	CASSSGASTDTQYF	TGCGCCAGCAGCTCCGGAGCTAGCACAGATACGCAGTATTTT
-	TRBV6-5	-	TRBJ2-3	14	CASRDRANRDTQYF	TGTGCCAGCAGGGACAGAGCAAACCGAGATACGCAGTATTTT
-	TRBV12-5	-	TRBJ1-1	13	CASGLTGNTEAFF	TGTGCTAGTGGTCTCACCGGGAACACTGAAGCTTTCTTT
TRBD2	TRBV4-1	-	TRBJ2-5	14	CASSQPRGVETQYF	TGCGCCAGCAGCCAACCACGGGGGGTCGAGACCCAGTACTTC
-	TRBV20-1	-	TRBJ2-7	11	CSARWEYEQYF	TGCAGCGCTAGGTGGGAGTACGAGCAGTACTTC
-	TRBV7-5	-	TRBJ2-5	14	CVRSSYRSEETQYF	TGTGTCAGAAGCTCCTACAGGTCCGAAGAGACCCAGTACTTC
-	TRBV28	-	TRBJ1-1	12	CASSSLTAEAFF	TGTGCCAGCAGTTCCCTGACTGCTGAAGCTTTCTTT
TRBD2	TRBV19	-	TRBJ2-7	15	CASSSRTSGNYEQYF	TGTGCCAGTAGTTCCCGGACTAGCGGGAACTACGAGCAGTACTTC
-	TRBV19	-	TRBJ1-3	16	CASSPDIVAAGNTIYF	TGTGCCAGTAGTCCGGACATCGTCGCCGCTGGAAACACCATATATTTT
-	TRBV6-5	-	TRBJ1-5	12	CASHNSNQPQHF	TGTGCCAGCCACAATAGCAATCAGCCCCAGCATTTT
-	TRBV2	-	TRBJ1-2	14	CASSSFGVGYGYTF	TGTGCCAGCAGTTCATTCGGGGTGGGCTATGGCTACACCTTC
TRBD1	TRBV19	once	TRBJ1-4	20	CASSRGQGDPFYATNEKLFF	TGTGCCAGTAGCCGAGGACAGGGGGATCCTTTTTACGCAACTAATGAAAAACTGTTTTTT
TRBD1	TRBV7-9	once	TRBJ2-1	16	CASSSPGQGDYNEQFF	TGTGCCAGCAGCTCACCGGGACAGGGGGACTACAATGAGCAGTTCTTC
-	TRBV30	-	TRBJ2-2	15	CAWSEGSGNTGELFF	TGTGCCTGGAGTGAGGGTAGCGGGAACACCGGGGAGCTGTTTTTT
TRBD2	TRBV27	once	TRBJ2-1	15	CASRAGTSVNNEQFF	TGTGCCAGCAGGGCCGGGACTAGTGTTAACAATGAGCAGTTCTTC
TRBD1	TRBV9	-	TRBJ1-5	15	CASSVGARQGQPQHF	TGTGCCAGCAGCGTAGGGGCGCGACAGGGTCAGCCCCAGCATTTT
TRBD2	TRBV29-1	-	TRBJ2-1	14	CSVVRLAVTNEQFF	TGCAGCGTTGTTCGGCTAGCGGTGACCAATGAGCAGTTCTTC
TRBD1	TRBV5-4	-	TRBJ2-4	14	CASSYPGGENIQYF	TGTGCCAGCAGCTACCCAGGGGGCGAAAACATTCAGTACTTC
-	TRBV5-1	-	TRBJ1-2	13	CASSLAGYYGYTF	TGCGCCAGCAGCTTGGCGGGGTACTATGGCTACACCTTC
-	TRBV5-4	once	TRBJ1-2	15	CASSLAKGENYGYTF	TGTGCCAGCAGCTTGGCCAAGGGGGAAAACTATGGCTACACCTTC
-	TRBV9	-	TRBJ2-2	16	CASSVSGTANTGELFF	TGTGCCAGCAGCGTCTCCGGGACTGCGAACACCGGGGAGCTGTTTTTT
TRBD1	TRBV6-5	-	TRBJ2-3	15	CASRYRGRWTDTQYF	TGTGCCAGCAGATACAGGGGGCGATGGACAGATACGCAGTATTTT
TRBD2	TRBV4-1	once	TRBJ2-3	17	CASSQPLRGRGTDTQYF	TGCGCCAGCAGCCAGCCACTACGCGGGAGGGGCACAGATACGCAGTATTTT
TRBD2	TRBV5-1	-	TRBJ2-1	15	CASSTLAGGTDEQFF	TGCGCCAGCAGTACACTAGCGGGAGGAACGGATGAGCAGTTCTTC
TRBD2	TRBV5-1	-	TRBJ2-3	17	CASSPGIGGRATDTQYF	TGCGCCAGCAGCCCTGGGATTGGCGGGAGGGCAACAGATACGCAGTATTTT
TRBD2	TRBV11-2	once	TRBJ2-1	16	CASSLGGGSYEREQFF	TGTGCCAGCAGCTTAGGAGGCGGGAGTTATGAGCGCGAGCAGTTCTTC
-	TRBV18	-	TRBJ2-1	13	CASSPPRSSEQFF	TGTGCCAGCTCACCACCTCGGAGTTCGGAGCAGTTCTTC
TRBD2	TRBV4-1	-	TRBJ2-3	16	CASSLYSGDPTDTQYF	TGCGCCAGCAGCCTTTATAGCGGGGATCCCACAGATACGCAGTATTTT
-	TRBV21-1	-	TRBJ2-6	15	CASSKGDRGANVLTF	TGTGCCAGCAGCAAAGGGGACAGGGGAGCCAACGTCCTGACTTTC
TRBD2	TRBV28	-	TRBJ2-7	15	CASSSGTSGTYEQYF	TGTGCCAGCAGTTCCGGGACTAGCGGGACCTACGAGCAGTACTTC
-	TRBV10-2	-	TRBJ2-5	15	CASSEWTDLRETQYF	TGCGCCAGCAGTGAGTGGACAGACCTCCGGGAGACCCAGTACTTC
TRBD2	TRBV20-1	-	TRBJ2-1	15	CSASHGRSSYNEQFF	TGCAGTGCTAGTCACGGGAGGAGCTCCTACAATGAGCAGTTCTTC
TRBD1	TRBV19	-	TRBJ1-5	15	CASSADRAGNQPQHF	TGTGCCAGTAGTGCGGACAGGGCGGGCAATCAGCCCCAGCATTTT
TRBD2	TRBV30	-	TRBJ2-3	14	CARSGTSLTDTQYF	TGTGCCAGGTCCGGGACTAGCCTCACAGATACGCAGTATTTT
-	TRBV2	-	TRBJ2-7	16	CASSQLRSRGTLEQYF	TGTGCCAGCAGCCAACTCCGGTCCAGGGGTACTTTGGAGCAGTACTTC
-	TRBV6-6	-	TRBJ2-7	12	CASSYSYYEQYF	TGTGCCAGCAGTTACTCCTACTACGAGCAGTACTTC
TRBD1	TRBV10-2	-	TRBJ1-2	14	CASSEAGGAGGYTF	TGCGCCAGCAGTGAGGCAGGGGGAGCGGGCGGCTACACCTTC
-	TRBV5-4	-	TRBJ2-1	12	CASSISYNEQFF	TGTGCCAGCAGCATCAGTTACAATGAGCAGTTCTTC
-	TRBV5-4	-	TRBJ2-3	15	CASSFKLTSTDTQYF	TGTGCCAGCAGCTTTAAACTTACTAGCACAGATACGCAGTATTTT
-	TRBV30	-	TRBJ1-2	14	CAWRAGPGSYGYTF	TGTGCCTGGAGGGCAGGGCCTGGAAGCTATGGCTACACCTTC
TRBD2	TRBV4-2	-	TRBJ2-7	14	CASSQGGTSGKQYF	TGTGCCAGCAGCCAGGGTGGGACTAGCGGGAAGCAGTACTTC
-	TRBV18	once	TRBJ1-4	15	CASSPTGTGREKLFF	TGTGCCAGCTCACCCACCGGGACTGGGCGTGAAAAACTGTTTTTT